This TCR beta chain was documented in a study of identical twins. TCRdb fed the 5' RACE reads into MiXCR, producing one record per CDR3 protein. This sample has approximately 590,000 distinct CDR3 sequences; roughly 9.5% occur once, and the top ten carry 2.5% to 3.5%. This clonotype was seen many times. CDR1 is DFQATT, CDR2 SNEGSKA, per germline (reference sequence). CDR3 length: 14 residues. The V gene lost 6 bases and the J gene lost 1 base, with 15 bases spanning the gap. A further study also used this sample, focusing on yellow fever vaccine responses in identical twins.

This receptor was identified in a woman younger than 35 in good health. The specimen was PBMCs. V is TRBV20-1 and J is TRBJ1-1; D perhaps matches TRBD1 (6 bases). This CDR3 reads CSATTGTRNTEAFF. In nucleotides, the CDR3 is TGCAGTGCCACTACCGGGACACGGAACACTGAAGCTTTCTTT.